A single sample gave rise to the 9 T cell receptor beta chains below, sequenced in a study of blood T cell repertoires in COVID-19. This table comes from immunoSEQ multiplex PCR, and its TCRdb copy is limited to in-frame clones, with some not included. Of some 270,000 clones in the sample, around nine tenths were seen once. Sequencing used peripheral blood. Every receptor here comes from a man between 25 and 39 years old with acute or convalescent COVID-19.

The chain is built from TRBV7-9 and TRBJ1-2; D gene uncertain. The CDR3 runs 15 residues. The germline gives CDR1 SEHNR, CDR2 FQNEAQ (reference sequence). The V gene lost 2 bases and the J gene lost 0 bases, with 10 bases spanning the gap. In DNA form, the CDR3 reads TGTGCCAGCAGCTTATCCCCTAGTCCTAACTATGGCTACACCTTC. This gives the protein CASSLSPSPNYGYTF.

A note on this clone: The sample holds other DNA sequences that translate to the same CDR3. The chain combines TRBV5-1 with TRBJ2-7, with D tentatively TRBD2 (6 bases). Germline V CDR1 and CDR2: SGHRS, YFSETQ. Trimming stripped 4 bases from V and 4 bases from J, with 9 bases between. The CDR3 runs to 12 residues. The CDR3 DNA sequence: TGCGCCAGCAGCCCAGGGACTTACGAGCAGTACTTC. Residues: CASSPGTYEQYF.

This chain links TRBV28 with TRBJ2-3; 12 nucleotides agree with TRBD2. This CDR3 comprises 17 residues. The germline gives CDR1 MDHEN, CDR2 SYDVKM. The junction had 10 bases not matched to a gene; V was cut back by 8 bases and J by 1 base. This CDR3 reads CASSRTSGIWGTDTQYF. The CDR3 coding sequence is TGTGCCAGCTCCCGGACTAGCGGGATTTGGGGCACAGATACGCAGTATTTT.

The chain couples TRBV6-2 or TRBV6-3 to TRBJ1-3, with TRBD1 as a possible D gene (5 bases). Germline V CDR1 and CDR2: MNHEY, SVGEGT. V gave up 2 bases and J gave up 4 bases, with 12 bases separating them. The CDR3 sequence is 15 residues long. For the CDR3, the DNA is TGTGCCAGCAGTTACGGGGGACTCGCCGGAAACACCATATATTTT. This encodes CASSYGGLAGNTIYF.

The V and J genes are TRBV6-5 and TRBJ2-7, with 9 bases aligning to TRBD1. This CDR3 contains 13 residues. V trimming: 7 bases; J trimming: 5 bases; junction bases outside the gene matches: 6. In germline, CDR1 is MNHEY, CDR2 SVGAGI. CDR3 nucleotide sequence: TGTGCCAGCAAGTACGACAGGGGGGACGAGCAGTACTTC. Its protein is CASKYDRGDEQYF.

V gene TRBV29-1 combines with J gene TRBJ1-3; 7 bases line up with TRBD1. V lost 1 base to trimming and J lost 0 bases; unmatched junction nucleotides: 6. The CDR3 has 16 residues. Germline V gene lookup returns CDR1 SQVTM and CDR2 ANQGSEA. This CDR3 is CSVEVRDSDSGNTIYF. For the CDR3, the DNA is TGCAGCGTTGAAGTCCGGGACAGCGACTCTGGAAACACCATATATTTT.

The rearrangement uses TRBV27 and TRBJ1-1; D is uncertain. Germline V gene lookup returns CDR1 MNHEY and CDR2 SMNVEV (reference sequence). The CDR3 extends over 13 amino acids. Trimming took off 8 bases at V and 11 bases at J, with 21 bases between the two ends. The CDR3 is CASGPRARRDAFF. CDR3 in DNA: TGTGCCAGCGGTCCAAGGGCCCGCCGGGATGCTTTCTTT.

The V gene is TRBV24-1, the J gene TRBJ2-5; a possible D gene is TRBD2 (6 bases). Germline lookup yields CDR1 KGHDR and CDR2 SFDVKD. This CDR3 spans 17 amino acids. Trimming left V 7 bases short and J 0 bases short, with 20 bases between. The CDR3 reads CATRGAGGAEYQETQYF. CDR3 bases: TGTGCCACCAGGGGAGCCGGCGGGGCAGAGTACCAAGAGACCCAGTACTTC.

This sequence joins TRBV6-2 or TRBV6-3 and TRBJ1-2; the match to TRBD1 covers 8 bases. This CDR3 is 13 amino acids long. Germline V lookup: CDR1 MNHEY, CDR2 SVGEGT. The V gene end was trimmed by 5 bases and the J gene end by 6 bases; junction bases not matched to a gene: 5. The CDR3 loop is CASSDRGLDGYTF. CDR3 bases: TGTGCCAGCAGTGACAGGGGACTCGATGGCTACACCTTC.